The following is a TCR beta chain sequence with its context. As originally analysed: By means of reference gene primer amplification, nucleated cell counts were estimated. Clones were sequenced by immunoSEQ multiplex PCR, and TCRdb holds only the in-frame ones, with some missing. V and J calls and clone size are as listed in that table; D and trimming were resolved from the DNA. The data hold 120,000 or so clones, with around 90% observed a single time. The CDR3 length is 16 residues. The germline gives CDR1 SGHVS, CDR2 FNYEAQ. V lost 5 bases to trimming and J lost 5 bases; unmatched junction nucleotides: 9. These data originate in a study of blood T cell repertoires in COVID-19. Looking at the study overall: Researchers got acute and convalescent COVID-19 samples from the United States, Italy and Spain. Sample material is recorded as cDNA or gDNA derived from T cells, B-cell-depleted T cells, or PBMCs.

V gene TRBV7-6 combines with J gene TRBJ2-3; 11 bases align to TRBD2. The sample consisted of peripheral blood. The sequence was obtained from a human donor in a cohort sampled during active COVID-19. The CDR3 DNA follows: TGTGCCAGCAGCGCCCCACTAGCGGGAGTTAAAGATACGCAGTATTTT. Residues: CASSAPLAGVKDTQYF.